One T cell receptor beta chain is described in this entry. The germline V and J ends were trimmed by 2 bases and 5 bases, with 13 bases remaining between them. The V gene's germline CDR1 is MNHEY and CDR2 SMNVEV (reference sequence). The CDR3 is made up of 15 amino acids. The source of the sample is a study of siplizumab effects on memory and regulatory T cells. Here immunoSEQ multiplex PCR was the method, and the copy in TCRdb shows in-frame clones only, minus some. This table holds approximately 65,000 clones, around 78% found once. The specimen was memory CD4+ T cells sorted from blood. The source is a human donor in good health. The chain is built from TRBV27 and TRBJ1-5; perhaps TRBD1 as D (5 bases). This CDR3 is CASSLRAGWDQPQHF. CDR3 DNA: TGTGCCAGCAGTTTACGGGCAGGGTGGGATCAGCCCCAGCATTTT.